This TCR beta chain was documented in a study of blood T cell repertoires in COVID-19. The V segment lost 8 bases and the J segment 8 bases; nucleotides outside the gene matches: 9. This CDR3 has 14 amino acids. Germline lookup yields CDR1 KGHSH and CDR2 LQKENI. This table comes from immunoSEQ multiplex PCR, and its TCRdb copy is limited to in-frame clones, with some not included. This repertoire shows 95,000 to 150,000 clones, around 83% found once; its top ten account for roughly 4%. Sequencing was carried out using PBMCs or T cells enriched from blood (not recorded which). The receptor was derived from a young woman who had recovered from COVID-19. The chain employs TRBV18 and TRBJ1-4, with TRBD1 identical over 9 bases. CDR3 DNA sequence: TGTGCCAGCGCGCCGGGACAGGGAAAGGAAAAACTGTTTTTT. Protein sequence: CASAPGQGKEKLFF.